These T cell receptor beta chains were read from a single sample in a study of Tregs in tolerant kidney transplant recipients. Here immunoSEQ multiplex PCR was the method, and the copy in TCRdb shows in-frame clones only, minus some. The sample holds 90,000 or so clones, around 90% seen once. The sequencing input was CD8+ T cells from blood. All receptors come from a human donor in good health. Each CDR3 is given with its conserved first and last residue. Fields, in order: J gene, clone size, V gene, D gene, CDR3 protein, CDR3 DNA. A D gene is named only where the DNA matches it firmly. Clone sizes are given selectively: once, few, many, or a class where the clone is expanded.

j_gene: TRBJ1-1
abundance: .
v_gene: TRBV2
d_gene: .
CDR3aa: CASSEVGLNTEAFF
CDR3nt: TGTGCCAGCAGTGAAGTAGGATTGAACACTGAAGCTTTCTTT

j_gene: TRBJ1-5
abundance: .
v_gene: TRBV4-2
d_gene: .
CDR3aa: CASSQAEGTETLNQPQHF
CDR3nt: TGTGCCAGCAGCCAAGCGGAGGGGACGGAAACCCTAAATCAGCCCCAGCATTTT

j_gene: TRBJ2-1
abundance: .
v_gene: TRBV27
d_gene: .
CDR3aa: CASSFRGPGSEQFF
CDR3nt: TGTGCCAGCAGTTTTCGGGGGCCCGGAAGTGAGCAGTTCTTC

j_gene: TRBJ2-7
abundance: .
v_gene: TRBV5-1
d_gene: TRBD2
CDR3aa: CASSPSGRAPHEQYF
CDR3nt: TGCGCCAGCAGCCCGAGCGGGAGGGCTCCCCACGAGCAGTACTTC

j_gene: TRBJ2-2
abundance: .
v_gene: TRBV27
d_gene: TRBD2
CDR3aa: CASSPLAGGPRTGELFF
CDR3nt: TGTGCCAGCAGTCCCTTAGCGGGGGGGCCACGCACCGGGGAGCTGTTTTTT

j_gene: TRBJ2-4
abundance: .
v_gene: TRBV2
d_gene: .
CDR3aa: CASSERQGLAKNIQYF
CDR3nt: TGTGCCAGCAGTGAGCGGCAGGGCCTAGCCAAAAACATTCAGTACTTC

j_gene: TRBJ2-7
abundance: .
v_gene: TRBV14
d_gene: TRBD2
CDR3aa: CASSQAGGNEQYF
CDR3nt: TGTGCCAGCAGCCAAGCGGGGGGTAACGAGCAGTACTTC

j_gene: TRBJ2-3
abundance: once
v_gene: TRBV11-2
d_gene: .
CDR3aa: CASSLGPYLGNTDTQYF
CDR3nt: TGTGCCAGCAGCTTAGGACCTTACCTTGGCAACACAGATACGCAGTATTTT

j_gene: TRBJ2-2
abundance: .
v_gene: TRBV6-4
d_gene: TRBD2
CDR3aa: CASSALADTGELFF
CDR3nt: TGTGCCAGCAGTGCACTAGCGGACACCGGGGAGCTGTTTTTT

j_gene: TRBJ1-2
abundance: once
v_gene: TRBV15
d_gene: .
CDR3aa: CATSSLGFGDYGYTF
CDR3nt: TGTGCCACCAGCAGCTTAGGTTTTGGGGACTATGGCTACACCTTC

j_gene: TRBJ1-5
abundance: .
v_gene: TRBV15
d_gene: .
CDR3aa: CATSRDGSNQPQHF
CDR3nt: TGTGCCACCAGCAGGGACGGAAGCAATCAGCCCCAGCATTTT

j_gene: TRBJ2-7
abundance: .
v_gene: TRBV4-1
d_gene: .
CDR3aa: CASSQRLAYEQYF
CDR3nt: TGCGCCAGCAGCCAACGACTAGCCTACGAGCAGTACTTC

j_gene: TRBJ2-3
abundance: .
v_gene: TRBV2
d_gene: .
CDR3aa: CASSEHQEPGWNTQYF
CDR3nt: TGTGCCAGCAGTGAACATCAGGAGCCTGGTTGGAATACGCAGTATTTT

j_gene: TRBJ1-1
abundance: once
v_gene: TRBV18
d_gene: .
CDR3aa: CASSPPGENTEAFF
CDR3nt: TGTGCCAGCTCACCACCGGGGGAGAACACTGAAGCTTTCTTT

j_gene: TRBJ1-6
abundance: .
v_gene: TRBV14
d_gene: .
CDR3aa: CASSQEWPVLHLSPLHF
CDR3nt: TGTGCCAGCAGCCAAGAGTGGCCAGTTTTGCATTTATCACCCCTCCACTTT

j_gene: TRBJ2-2
abundance: .
v_gene: TRBV11-2
d_gene: TRBD2
CDR3aa: CASSLGAGASGELFF
CDR3nt: TGTGCCAGCAGCTTAGGGGCGGGAGCATCCGGGGAGCTGTTTTTT

j_gene: TRBJ1-2
abundance: .
v_gene: TRBV4-1
d_gene: .
CDR3aa: CASSQDLAPKGYTF
CDR3nt: TGCGCCAGCAGCCAAGATCTCGCTCCGAAAGGCTACACCTTC

j_gene: TRBJ1-4
abundance: many
v_gene: TRBV9
d_gene: .
CDR3aa: CASAGSSNEKLFF
CDR3nt: TGTGCCAGCGCCGGGTCCTCCAATGAAAAACTGTTTTTT

j_gene: TRBJ1-2
abundance: .
v_gene: TRBV4-1
d_gene: .
CDR3aa: CASSQDGDWDTLYGYTF
CDR3nt: TGCGCCAGCAGCCAAGATGGGGACTGGGACACCCTCTATGGCTACACCTTC

j_gene: TRBJ1-5
abundance: .
v_gene: TRBV27
d_gene: .
CDR3aa: CASSFWGPNQPQHF
CDR3nt: TGTGCCAGCAGTTTTTGGGGGCCCAATCAGCCCCAGCATTTT

j_gene: TRBJ2-1
abundance: medium-sized
v_gene: TRBV7-9
d_gene: .
CDR3aa: CASSLAIGILNEQFF
CDR3nt: TGTGCCAGCAGCTTAGCGATAGGCATCCTGAATGAGCAGTTCTTC

j_gene: TRBJ2-5
abundance: once
v_gene: TRBV27
d_gene: TRBD1
CDR3aa: CASSLSMGAGGRETQYF
CDR3nt: TGTGCCAGCAGTTTAAGTATGGGGGCAGGGGGCCGAGAGACCCAGTACTTC

j_gene: TRBJ2-7
abundance: .
v_gene: TRBV2
d_gene: TRBD1
CDR3aa: CAITPGQGALFSYEQYF
CDR3nt: TGTGCCATCACGCCGGGACAGGGGGCCCTGTTCTCCTACGAGCAGTACTTC

j_gene: TRBJ2-1
abundance: .
v_gene: TRBV4-1
d_gene: TRBD2
CDR3aa: CASRGPTHRRGATYNEQFF
CDR3nt: TGCGCCAGCAGAGGTCCAACCCACAGGCGGGGGGCAACCTACAATGAGCAGTTCTTC

j_gene: TRBJ1-5
abundance: .
v_gene: TRBV30
d_gene: TRBD1
CDR3aa: CAWSAGQGAQPQHF
CDR3nt: TGTGCCTGGAGCGCCGGACAGGGGGCTCAGCCCCAGCATTTT

j_gene: TRBJ1-2
abundance: .
v_gene: TRBV6-6
d_gene: .
CDR3aa: CASSWTGDYGYTF
CDR3nt: TGTGCCAGCAGTTGGACGGGAGATTATGGCTACACCTTC

j_gene: TRBJ2-7
abundance: .
v_gene: TRBV5-4
d_gene: TRBD2
CDR3aa: CASSQDQGLAAGEQYF
CDR3nt: TGTGCCAGCAGCCAAGATCAGGGACTAGCGGCGGGCGAGCAGTACTTC

j_gene: TRBJ2-7
abundance: once
v_gene: TRBV6-6
d_gene: .
CDR3aa: CASSYSDGYEQYF
CDR3nt: TGTGCCAGCAGTTACTCGGATGGTTACGAGCAGTACTTC

j_gene: TRBJ2-5
abundance: .
v_gene: TRBV7-9
d_gene: TRBD1
CDR3aa: CASNWISGQGNETQYF
CDR3nt: TGTGCCAGCAACTGGATCTCGGGACAGGGGAATGAGACCCAGTACTTC

j_gene: TRBJ2-7
abundance: .
v_gene: TRBV30
d_gene: .
CDR3aa: CAWSELARAYEQYF
CDR3nt: TGTGCCTGGAGTGAGCTAGCGAGGGCTTACGAGCAGTACTTC

j_gene: TRBJ1-2
abundance: .
v_gene: TRBV6-1
d_gene: .
CDR3aa: CASSTSGRYGYTF
CDR3nt: TGTGCCAGCAGCACCAGCGGAAGATATGGCTACACCTTC

j_gene: TRBJ2-7
abundance: .
v_gene: TRBV4-2
d_gene: .
CDR3aa: CASSLGTDNSYEQYF
CDR3nt: TGTGCCAGCAGCCTGGGGACTGATAACTCCTACGAGCAGTACTTC

j_gene: TRBJ1-1
abundance: .
v_gene: TRBV7-3
d_gene: TRBD1
CDR3aa: CASSFRTGGMNTEAFF
CDR3nt: TGTGCCAGCAGCTTTAGGACAGGGGGCATGAACACTGAAGCTTTCTTT

j_gene: TRBJ2-1
abundance: few
v_gene: TRBV6-4
d_gene: TRBD2
CDR3aa: CASSDGGSGRQFF
CDR3nt: TGTGCCAGCAGTGATGGGGGTAGCGGGAGGCAATTCTTC

j_gene: TRBJ2-5
abundance: .
v_gene: TRBV11-2
d_gene: .
CDR3aa: CASSLRQQETQYF
CDR3nt: TGTGCCAGCAGCTTAAGGCAGCAAGAGACCCAGTACTTC

j_gene: TRBJ2-3
abundance: .
v_gene: TRBV4-1
d_gene: .
CDR3aa: CASSQETRTDTQYF
CDR3nt: TGCGCCAGCAGCCAAGAGACTAGAACAGATACGCAGTATTTT

j_gene: TRBJ2-5
abundance: few
v_gene: TRBV6-7
d_gene: .
CDR3aa: CATRGRTGGRPGETQYF
CDR3nt: TGTGCCACCCGAGGGAGGACAGGAGGACGGCCCGGGGAGACCCAGTACTTC

j_gene: TRBJ1-1
abundance: .
v_gene: TRBV6-5
d_gene: .
CDR3aa: CATGFGGTEAFF
CDR3nt: TGTGCCACCGGGTTTGGCGGCACTGAAGCTTTCTTT

j_gene: TRBJ2-1
abundance: .
v_gene: TRBV4-1
d_gene: TRBD1
CDR3aa: CASSFRDRSYNEQFF
CDR3nt: TGCGCCAGCAGCTTCCGGGACAGGAGTTACAATGAGCAGTTCTTC

j_gene: TRBJ2-7
abundance: .
v_gene: TRBV2
d_gene: .
CDR3aa: CASSTRSRAEWEQYF
CDR3nt: TGTGCCAGCAGTACGCGTTCCCGCGCGGAGTGGGAGCAGTACTTC

j_gene: TRBJ1-1
abundance: .
v_gene: TRBV9
d_gene: TRBD1
CDR3aa: CASSGRDTRGAFF
CDR3nt: TGTGCCAGCAGCGGCCGGGACACCAGGGGGGCTTTCTTT

j_gene: TRBJ1-5
abundance: .
v_gene: TRBV7-8
d_gene: .
CDR3aa: CASGRGADSNQPQHF
CDR3nt: TGTGCCAGCGGTCGGGGGGCGGATAGCAATCAGCCCCAGCATTTT

j_gene: TRBJ1-1
abundance: .
v_gene: TRBV4-1
d_gene: .
CDR3aa: CASSQAIMNTEAFF
CDR3nt: TGCGCCAGCAGCCAAGCGATAATGAACACTGAAGCTTTCTTT